This passage covers 28 T cell receptor beta chains from one sample sequenced in a study of blood T cell repertoires in COVID-19. Libraries were prepared by immunoSEQ multiplex PCR; TCRdb keeps only in-frame clonotypes and omits some of them. The sample lists about 200,000 clones, roughly 82% occurring once. The source material was PBMCs or T cells enriched from blood (not recorded which). These receptors were collected from a man between 35 and 55 years old with acute COVID-19.

This clone showed up just once. The chain is built from TRBV28 and TRBJ2-7; TRBD1 agrees at 8 bases. CDR1 and CDR2 from the germline V gene are MDHEN and SYDVKM. V dropped 6 bases and J dropped 3; count of bases not matched to a gene: 7. This CDR3 comprises 14 residues. The CDR3: CASRPGQGRYEQYF. In DNA form, the CDR3 reads TGTGCCAGCAGACCTGGACAGGGACGCTACGAGCAGTACTTC.

The chain joins TRBV30 to TRBJ2-2; D gene unclear. Trimming took 4 bases from V and 6 from J, leaving 15 bases between them. Germline V gene sequence: CDR1 GTSNPN, CDR2 SVGIG (reference sequence). This CDR3 contains 14 residues. The CDR3 region has the DNA TGTGCCTGGACGAGCCAGGTGACCGCCGGGGAGCTGTTTTTT. Translated: CAWTSQVTAGELFF.

About this clone itself: This sample also contains other DNA sequences that code for the same CDR3. The J gene is TRBJ2-2, the V gene TRBV5-1; D is possibly TRBD2 (6 bases). There are 15 residues in the CDR3. Between the trimmed V and J ends, which lost 0 bases and 5 bases, there was a span of 11 bases. Germline values: CDR1 SGHRS, CDR2 YFSETQ. The CDR3 nucleotides are TGCGCCAGCAGCTTGGGGTCAGGAGGGACCGGGGAGCTGTTTTTT. Its protein is CASSLGSGGTGELFF.

The V call is TRBV28, the J call TRBJ1-4; D is undetermined. Trimming shortened V by 6 bases and J by 3 bases, and 8 bases separated the two germline ends. The CDR3 sequence is 13 residues long. From germline, CDR1 is MDHEN and CDR2 SYDVKM. The CDR3 region has the DNA TGTGCCAGCAGGCGGAGACCTAATGAAAAACTGTTTTTT. It yields the protein CASRRRPNEKLFF.

The rearrangement joins TRBV6-6 to TRBJ2-1; perhaps TRBD2 as D (6 bases). This CDR3 contains 14 residues. Germline V gives CDR1 MNHNY, CDR2 SVGAGI (reference sequence). Trimming removed 4 bases at V and 7 bases at J, with 14 bases between. Here the CDR3 reads CASSFGTYRNEQFF. In DNA form, the CDR3 reads TGTGCCAGCAGTTTTGGGACTTACCGTAATGAGCAGTTCTTC.

The J gene is TRBJ1-2, the V gene TRBV3-1 (or the pseudogene TRBV3-2); D might be TRBD1 (5 bases). CDR3 length: 15 amino acids. V was pared by 0 bases and J by 3 bases, with 11 bases between. CDR1 and CDR2 from the germline V gene are LGHDT and YNNKEL (reference sequence). CDR3 coding DNA: TGTGCCAGCAGCCAAGAAGGCAGGGAACACTATGGCTACACCTTC. As protein: CASSQEGREHYGYTF.

The chain links TRBV18 to TRBJ1-3; 7 bases match TRBD1. Germline V lookup: CDR1 KGHSH, CDR2 LQKENI. The ends lost 6 bases at V and 0 bases at J; junction bases unmatched: 11. The CDR3 totals 17 residues. The DNA for the CDR3 is TGTGCCAGCTCTGAGGGACAGCTTACCCACTCTGGAAACACCATATATTTT. Its translation is CASSEGQLTHSGNTIYF.

The J gene is TRBJ2-1, the V gene TRBV4-1, with 10 nucleotides matching TRBD2. The germline gives CDR1 MGHRA, CDR2 YSYEKL. The CDR3 is made up of 15 amino acids. V shed 1 base, J shed 7 bases, and the junction held 4 bases outside the gene matches. CDR3 bases: TGCGCCAGCAGCCAAGTAACTAGCGGGATAAATGAGCAGTTCTTC. Its protein product is CASSQVTSGINEQFF.

The V call is TRBV28, the J call TRBJ2-1; D is ambiguous. The germline gives CDR1 MDHEN, CDR2 SYDVKM. This CDR3 region has 11 residues. V was shortened by 2 bases and J by 9 bases, with 5 bases between the two germline ends. CDR3 residues: CASSLIFEQFF. In DNA form, the CDR3 reads TGTGCCAGCAGTTTAATATTTGAGCAGTTCTTC.

The chain has TRBV9 and TRBJ2-1; D possibly corresponds to TRBD2 (5 bases). This CDR3 contains 16 residues. Trimming took off 4 bases at V and 6 bases at J, with 20 bases between the two ends. Germline V gene sequence: CDR1 SGDLS, CDR2 YYNGEE. The CDR3 bases are TGTGCCAGCAGCAAAGGACTCTTCGGGCCCGCCAATGAGCAGTTCTTC. Residues: CASSKGLFGPANEQFF.

The J gene is TRBJ1-1, the V gene TRBV19; tentative D call: TRBD1 (5 bases). The germline V and J ends were trimmed by 0 bases and 6 bases, with 14 bases remaining between them. The CDR3 consists of 15 residues. The germline V gene has CDR1 LNHDA and CDR2 SQIVND (reference sequence). In DNA, the CDR3 is TGTGCCAGTAGTATAGATCAACCAGGGCTAGCTGAAGCTTTCTTT. This encodes CASSIDQPGLAEAFF.

This chain connects TRBV30 to TRBJ2-1, with D perhaps TRBD2 (6 bases). Germline CDR1 is GTSNPN and CDR2 is SVGIG (reference sequence). The CDR3 has 14 amino acids. V lost 4 bases to trimming and J lost 0 bases, with 10 bases between them. The chain's CDR3 is CAWTYGSSYNEQFF. The CDR3 DNA reads as TGTGCCTGGACGTACGGGAGCTCCTACAATGAGCAGTTCTTC. Full variable domain (outside the CDR3, taken from reference TRBV30 and TRBJ2-1): SQTIHQWPATLVQPVGSPLSLECTVEGTSNPNLYWYRQAAGRGLQLLFYSVGIGQISSEVPQNLSASRPQDRQFILSSKKLLLSDSGFYLCAWTYGSSYNEQFFGPGTRLTVL.

This chain uses TRBV21-1 with TRBJ1-1; whether TRBD1, the table's D call, matches the DNA was not checked. TRBV21-1 has pseudogene status. The CDR3 loop spans 11 amino acids. CDR3 sequence reads: CASSAPGKAFF. The CDR3 DNA sequence: TGTGCCAGCAGCGCCCCAGGAAAAGCTTTCTTT.

The rearrangement joins TRBV9 to TRBJ2-1, with TRBD1 matching 7 bases. There are 13 residues in the CDR3. Germline trimming cut 3 bases from V and 12 bases from J; bases unmatched to any gene: 9. The germline V gene has CDR1 SGDLS and CDR2 YYNGEE. The chain's CDR3 is CASSGQGLSRQFF. CDR3 nucleotides: TGTGCCAGCAGCGGACAGGGTTTATCAAGGCAGTTCTTC. Variable domain in full (rest from reference TRBV9 and TRBJ2-1): DSGVTQTPKHLITATGQRVTLRCSPRSGDLSVYWYQQSLDQGLQFLIQYYNGEERAKGNILERFSAQQFPDLHSELNLSSLELGDSALYFCASSGQGLSRQFFGPGTRLTVL.

This chain joins TRBV7-9 and TRBJ2-2; D unclear. From germline, CDR1 is SEHNR and CDR2 FQNEAQ (reference sequence). The V and J ends lost 5 bases and 5 bases respectively, with 9 bases between them. The CDR3 totals 13 residues. Written as DNA, the CDR3 is TGTGCCAGCAGCCCAACATGGACCGGGGAGCTGTTTTTT. The encoded protein is CASSPTWTGELFF.

The J gene is TRBJ2-7, the V gene TRBV9, with 8 bases aligning to TRBD1. CDR3 length: 14 residues. V dropped 4 bases and J dropped 7; count of bases not matched to a gene: 10. The germline V gene has CDR1 SGDLS and CDR2 YYNGEE. CDR3 sequence reads: CASSSGTGHKEQYF. In nucleotides, the CDR3 is TGTGCCAGCAGCTCCGGGACAGGCCATAAGGAGCAGTACTTC.

The chain combines TRBV5-5 with TRBJ1-6; TRBD1 agrees at 7 bases. The CDR3 runs to 15 residues. V trimming: 2 bases; J trimming: 7 bases; junction bases outside the gene matches: 6. The germline V gene encodes CDR1 SGHKS and CDR2 YYEKEE (reference sequence). Here the CDR3 reads CASSLGPTGNSPLHF. The CDR3 DNA follows: TGTGCCAGCAGCTTAGGGCCGACAGGGAATTCACCCCTCCACTTT.

V and J are TRBV18 and TRBJ2-7, with unresolved D. V was clipped by 4 bases and J by 4 bases, with 11 bases between them. The germline V gene has CDR1 KGHSH and CDR2 LQKENI. This CDR3 has 13 amino acids. The CDR3 DNA is TGTGCCAGCTCACAGGTCCGAGGATACGAGCAGTACTTC. It translates to CASSQVRGYEQYF. Based on the CDR3 plus reference TRBV18 and TRBJ2-7, the full variable domain is NAGVMQNPRHLVRRRGQEARLRCSPMKGHSHVYWYRQLPEEGLKFMVYLQKENIIDESGMPKERFSAEFPKEGPSILRIQQVVRGDSAAYFCASSQVRGYEQYFGPGTRLTVT.

The chain has TRBV28 and TRBJ2-7; 14 nucleotides align to TRBD2. V dropped 2 bases and J dropped 2; count of bases not matched to a gene: 5. CDR3 length: 17 residues. Germline V gene data show CDR1 as MDHEN and CDR2 as SYDVKM. The CDR3 here is CASSLGTSGSAAYEQYF. CDR3 DNA: TGTGCCAGCAGTTTAGGGACTAGCGGGAGCGCGGCCTACGAGCAGTACTTC.

This clone was seen a few times. The rearrangement joins TRBV27 to TRBJ1-5; a weak D match, TRBD1 (6 bases). The germline CDR1 and CDR2 sequences are MNHEY and SMNVEV (reference sequence). V lost 3 bases, J lost 0 bases, and 9 bases lay in between. This CDR3 has 15 residues. CDR3 DNA: TGTGCCAGCAGTTTGGGGACAAGTAGCAATCAGCCCCAGCATTTT. This gives the protein CASSLGTSSNQPQHF.

CDR3 amino acids: CASRPPGGNEQFF. The CDR3 nucleotides read TGTGCCAGCAGGCCACCGGGGGGCAATGAGCAGTTCTTC. V gene TRBV5-8 combines with J gene TRBJ2-1; 7 bases agree with TRBD2. The CDR3 contains 13 residues. Germline CDR1 and CDR2: SGHTS and YDEGEE. V trimming: 5 bases; J trimming: 6 bases; junction bases outside the gene matches: 5.

The gene calls are TRBV6-5 and TRBJ2-7; 14 bases are a match to TRBD2. CDR3 length: 15 amino acids. In germline, CDR1 is MNHEY, CDR2 SVGAGI. With 5 bases clipped from V and 1 base from J, the junction kept 1 base outside the gene matches. CDR3 nucleotide sequence: TGTGCCAGCAGTAGACTAGCGGGAGGGTCCTACGAGCAGTACTTC. Its protein product is CASSRLAGGSYEQYF.

The rearrangement links TRBV6-5 to TRBJ2-7, with a weak D call TRBD2 (6 bases). Trimming took 4 bases from V and 4 from J, leaving 14 bases between them. The germline V gene encodes CDR1 MNHEY and CDR2 SVGAGI. The CDR3 is 14 amino acids. The CDR3 bases are TGTGCCAGCAGTTCCACCGCCGGAGGGTACGAGCAGTACTTC. Translating gives CASSSTAGGYEQYF.

This clone was observed at least ten times. This chain links TRBV18 with TRBJ2-7; TRBD2 might be the D (6 bases). From germline, CDR1 is KGHSH and CDR2 LQKENI. The CDR3 is 14 residues long. The V end lost 4 bases, the J end lost 6 bases, and 16 bases lay between the germline ends. DNA for the CDR3: TGTGCCAGCTCACAGGAGGGTATGGGGCGCGAGCAGTACTTC. Its protein product is CASSQEGMGREQYF.

This sequence joins TRBV4-3 and TRBJ2-7, with no clear D. Trimming shortened V by 2 bases and J by 4 bases, and 18 bases separated the two germline ends. CDR1 and CDR2 (germline): LGHNA, YSLEER. This CDR3 has 16 residues. This CDR3 is CASSQRVGGKTYEQYF. DNA of the CDR3: TGCGCCAGCAGCCAAAGAGTAGGCGGTAAGACGTACGAGCAGTACTTC.

This clone is a singleton in its sample. The genes are TRBV5-1 and TRBJ1-4; D gene ambiguous. The V end lost 5 bases, the J end lost 4 bases, and 12 bases lay between the germline ends. The CDR3 covers 14 residues. Germline values: CDR1 SGHRS, CDR2 YFSETQ. The CDR3 DNA reads as TGCGCCAGCAGTGGTAGCGGCGTTAATGAAAAACTGTTTTTT. Its protein product is CASSGSGVNEKLFF.

The chain has TRBV28 and TRBJ2-7, with a tentative D call TRBD2 (6 bases). The CDR3 is 13 residues long. The V and J ends lost 5 bases and 4 bases respectively, with 12 bases between them. Germline-derived CDR1 and CDR2 are MDHEN and SYDVKM. The CDR3 spells CASSPTRRYEQYF. The CDR3 DNA reads as TGTGCCAGCAGTCCGACTAGGCGTTACGAGCAGTACTTC. Supplemented by reference TRBV28 and TRBJ2-7, the full variable domain reads DVKVTQSSRYLVKRTGEKVFLECVQDMDHENMFWYRQDPGLGLRLIYFSYDVKMKEKGDIPEGYSVSREKKERFSLILESASTNQTSMYLCASSPTRRYEQYFGPGTRLTVT.

This clone was counted between two and nine times. The chain carries TRBV7-3 and TRBJ2-3; 9 positions agree with TRBD2. Germline CDR1 and CDR2: SGHTA and FQGTGA. The CDR3 is made up of 16 amino acids. Trimming at V came to 5 bases and at J to 4 bases, leaving 10 bases not matched to a gene. The CDR3 DNA follows: TGTGCCAGCAGCCCCTGGGCGGGAGGGCCCTCAGATACGCAGTATTTT. It yields the protein CASSPWAGGPSDTQYF.